Below, 25 T cell receptor beta chains from the same sample are listed, as sequenced in a study of T cells in Graves' hyperthyroidism and ophthalmopathy. The investigators amplified TCR beta CDR3 regions from RNA transcripts. The HTBI primer set was used in a first-round RT-PCR of the TCR CDR3. Via MiXCR, TCRdb re-called the multiplex PCR reads, giving one row per CDR3 protein. This table holds nearly 600,000 distinct CDR3 sequences, 11% to 15% found once. Material: blood. Receptors were obtained from a woman in her twenties or thirties with Graves' hyperthyroidism that later progressed to Graves' ophthalmopathy.

The J gene is TRBJ2-3, the V gene TRBV28; D remains ambiguous. The germline V gene has CDR1 MDHEN and CDR2 SYDVKM. Trimming shortened V by 3 bases and J by 6 bases, and 10 bases separated the two germline ends. The CDR3 is 13 residues long. The CDR3 bases are TGTGCCAGCAGTTTTTTTGGGTTGGATACGCAGTATTTT. Translation: CASSFFGLDTQYF.

The chain is built from TRBV5-6 and TRBJ2-7; 7 bases map to TRBD1. Germline V gives CDR1 SGHDT, CDR2 YYEEEE. The CDR3 totals 16 residues. Trimming removed 3 bases from V and 0 bases from J; junction bases left unmatched: 9. CDR3 sequence (DNA): TGTGCCAGCAGCTCGTTGGACAGGCGGAGCTCCTACGAGCAGTACTTC. Protein: CASSSLDRRSSYEQYF.

This clonotype has a count of ten or more. V and J are TRBV27 and TRBJ2-7; 7 positions match TRBD2. J lost 5 bases, V lost 4 bases, and 5 bases had no gene match. The CDR3 sequence is 13 residues long. Looked up from germline, CDR1 is MNHEY and CDR2 is SMNVEV (reference sequence). The DNA for the CDR3 is TGTGCCAGCAGTTATCGGGGGGTGGACGAGCAGTACTTC. Translation gives CASSYRGVDEQYF.

This clonotype was observed many times. V usage is TRBV3-1 and J usage is TRBJ2-7; 11 bases align to TRBD2. V was clipped by 3 bases and J by 2 bases; unmatched bases: 3. The germline V gene has CDR1 LGHDT and CDR2 YNNKEL (reference sequence). The CDR3 is 15 residues long. CDR3 nucleotide sequence: TGTGCCAGCAGCCATAGCGGGAGGGCCCCCTACGAGCAGTACTTC. Its translation: CASSHSGRAPYEQYF.

This clonotype was seen ten or more times. The V gene is TRBV7-9, the J gene TRBJ1-2; TRBD1 matches 8 bases. This CDR3 is 16 amino acids long. Germline lookup yields CDR1 SEHNR and CDR2 FQNEAQ (reference sequence). V gave up 4 bases and J gave up 8 bases; unmatched junction bases: 15. The CDR3 sequence is CASSSLSTQGEKGYTF. For the CDR3, the DNA is TGTGCCAGCAGCTCCCTGAGTACACAGGGGGAGAAAGGCTACACCTTC.

This clonotype was seen repeatedly, ten times or more. The J gene is TRBJ2-3, the V gene TRBV28; D gene uncertain. Germline V gene data show CDR1 as MDHEN and CDR2 as SYDVKM. V lost 6 bases to trimming and J lost 2 bases, with 9 bases between them. The CDR3 covers 13 residues. The CDR3 region is CASSFGNTDTQYF. CDR3 sequence (DNA): TGTGCCAGCAGCTTTGGGAACACAGATACGCAGTATTTT.

This sequence joins TRBV9 and TRBJ2-2, with a tentative D call TRBD1 (6 bases). The CDR3 runs to 14 residues. The germline CDR1 and CDR2 sequences are SGDLS and YYNGEE. Trimming cost V 4 bases and J 5 bases, with 12 bases left between them. The CDR3 region is CASSPQTGTGELFF. Here the CDR3 DNA reads TGTGCCAGCAGCCCCCAAACAGGGACCGGGGAGCTGTTTTTT.

This clonotype has a count of ten or more. The chain recombines TRBV7-2 with TRBJ2-3, with 10 bases identical to TRBD2. Unmatched junction bases numbered 6, after V lost 1 base and J lost 5 bases. CDR1 is SGHTA, CDR2 FQGNSA, per germline. This CDR3 spans 16 amino acids. The CDR3 bases are TGTGCCAGCAGCTTAGTGAGAGCGGGAGGGGGAGATACGCAGTATTTT. This sequence encodes CASSLVRAGGGDTQYF.

There are many counts of this clonotype. V is TRBV11-2 and J is TRBJ2-7; possible D gene TRBD1, 6 bases. The germline V gene encodes CDR1 SGHAT and CDR2 FQNNGV. V shed 5 bases and J shed 0 bases, with 14 bases lying between them. The CDR3 is 15 amino acids. The CDR3 sequence is CASSTYDRPSYEQYF. In DNA form, the CDR3 reads TGTGCCAGCAGCACCTACGACAGGCCCTCCTACGAGCAGTACTTC.

Ten or more counts support this clonotype. The rearrangement joins TRBV6-1 to TRBJ2-3, with 12 positions matching TRBD2. The CDR3 covers 15 residues. Germline-derived CDR1 and CDR2 are MNHNS and SASEGT. With 5 bases clipped from V and 2 bases from J, the junction kept 2 bases outside the gene matches. The CDR3 nucleotides read TGTGCCAGCAGTCTAGCGGGAGGGAACACAGATACGCAGTATTTT. Encoded protein: CASSLAGGNTDTQYF.

The gene calls are TRBV20-1 and TRBJ2-3; D ambiguous. CDR1 is DFQATT and CDR2 is SNEGSKA in the germline V gene (reference sequence). Trimming removed 5 bases at V and 2 bases at J, with 8 bases between. The CDR3 runs 12 residues. The CDR3 loop reads CSAGPSTDTQYF. The CDR3 DNA is TGCAGTGCTGGCCCGTCCACAGATACGCAGTATTTT.

V gene TRBV6-2 or TRBV6-3 combines with J gene TRBJ2-1; possibly TRBD2 for D (6 bases). CDR1 is MNHEY, CDR2 SVGEGT, per germline. Trimming cost V 3 bases and J 9 bases, with 12 bases left between them. The CDR3 totals 13 residues. CDR3 residues: CASSYYGGGEQFF. CDR3 sequence (DNA): TGTGCCAGCAGTTATTACGGGGGTGGTGAGCAGTTCTTC.

The CDR3: CASSVQTGSKETQYF. The CDR3 coding sequence is TGCGCCAGCAGCGTACAGACAGGGTCCAAAGAGACCCAGTACTTC. V and J are TRBV5-1 and TRBJ2-5, with TRBD1 matching 7 bases. Trimming took 4 bases from V and 3 from J; bases not matched to a gene: 9. Germline V gene lookup returns CDR1 SGHRS and CDR2 YFSETQ. The CDR3 runs to 15 residues.

The V call is TRBV12-3 or TRBV12-4, the J call TRBJ2-2; D assignment may be TRBD1 or TRBD2 (5 bases each). V was pared by 4 bases and J by 8 bases, with 14 bases between. The CDR3 covers 14 residues. As DNA, the CDR3 is TGTGCCAGCAGTTCGAGGGGCCTAACGGGGGAGCTGTTTTTT. Encoded protein: CASSSRGLTGELFF.

The gene calls are TRBV29-1 and TRBJ2-3; 9 bases agree with TRBD2. The V gene end was trimmed by 2 bases and the J gene end by 6 bases; junction bases not matched to a gene: 3. The CDR3 runs 13 residues. Germline-derived CDR1 and CDR2 are SQVTM and ANQGSEA. The CDR3, as DNA: TGCAGCGTTGAACTAGCGGGACGGGATACGCAGTATTTT. It yields the protein CSVELAGRDTQYF.

The V call is TRBV12-3 or TRBV12-4, the J call TRBJ1-2, with 9 nucleotides matching TRBD1. The J segment lost 3 bases and the V segment lost 4 bases, leaving 9 bases of the junction unmatched. The CDR3 is made up of 16 amino acids. The CDR3 reads CASSWTGTGRDYGYTF. Here the CDR3 DNA reads TGTGCCAGCAGTTGGACCGGGACAGGGAGGGACTATGGCTACACCTTC.

Note on this clonotype: A read error is possible here, since a much larger clone lies one base away. The V call is TRBV18, the J call TRBJ2-5, with D possibly being TRBD2 (6 bases). Germline loops: CDR1 KGHSH, CDR2 LQKENI. This CDR3 comprises 14 residues. CDR3 protein: CVSSPETGAETQYF. In DNA, the CDR3 is TGTGTCAGCTCACCTGAAACGGGAGCAGAGACCCAGTACTTC. The variable domain in full, with the rest retrieved from reference TRBV18 and TRBJ2-5, is NAGVMQNPRHLVRRRGQEARLRCSPMKGHSHVYWYRQLPEEGLKFMVYLQKENIIDESGMPKERFSAEFPKEGPSILRIQQVVRGDSAAYFCVSSPETGAETQYFGPGTRLLVL.

Turning to this clonotype: A much bigger clone sits one base away, suggesting this may be a read error. The chain carries TRBV12-3 or TRBV12-4 and TRBJ2-7; 8 bases map to TRBD1. The CDR3 is 15 residues long. The CDR3 loop is CASSLEDRAAYDQYF. As DNA, the CDR3 is TGTGCCAGCAGTTTAGAGGACAGGGCCGCCTACGATCAGTACTTC.

This clonotype was counted between two and nine times. The chain combines TRBV20-1 with TRBJ2-7; no firm D call. The CDR3 runs 12 residues. Trimming stripped 5 bases from V and 5 bases from J, with 13 bases between. Germline assignment: CDR1 DFQATT and CDR2 SNEGSKA (reference sequence). CDR3 DNA sequence: TGCAGTGCTGTCGGACCCACCCACGAGCAGTACTTC. As protein: CSAVGPTHEQYF.

This clonotype was found many times. The genes are TRBV24-1 and TRBJ1-4; D uncertain. This CDR3 is built from 12 residues. Per the germline V gene, CDR1 is KGHDR and CDR2 is SFDVKD. The V end lost 4 bases, the J end lost 8 bases, and 7 bases lay between the germline ends. CDR3 bases: TGTGCCACCAGTGAGGTAGGGGAAAAACTGTTTTTT. It encodes CATSEVGEKLFF.

This sequence joins TRBV12-3 or TRBV12-4 and TRBJ2-7; 9 bases map to TRBD2. The CDR3 consists of 15 residues. Trimming at V came to 11 bases and at J to 5 bases, leaving 16 bases not matched to a gene. The CDR3 region is CAGAYLAGGPHEQYF. The CDR3 nucleotides read TGTGCCGGCGCTTATCTCGCGGGAGGGCCACACGAGCAGTACTTC.

As concerns this clonotype: One base away lies a much larger clone, so this may be a sequencing read error. This chain connects TRBV6-2 or TRBV6-3 to TRBJ2-2, with D unresolved. This CDR3 is built from 14 residues. Germline values: CDR1 MNHEY, CDR2 SVGEGT. The V and J ends lost 6 bases and 5 bases respectively, with 13 bases between them. CDR3 in DNA: TGTGCCAGCAGCCCACGTACCACTACCGGGGAGCTGTTTTTT. Protein product: CASSPRTTTGELFF.

J is TRBJ2-7 and V is TRBV10-3; 8 positions agree with TRBD2. CDR3 length equals 15 residues. Germline V gene sequence: CDR1 ENHRY, CDR2 SYGVKD. J lost 1 base, V lost 5 bases, and 7 bases had no gene match. This chain's CDR3 is CAISPLAGDSYEQYF. In DNA form, the CDR3 reads TGTGCCATCAGTCCCCTAGCGGGTGATTCCTACGAGCAGTACTTC.

The table lists this clonotype with many counts. V and J are TRBV6-2 or TRBV6-3 and TRBJ2-1; 10 bases align to TRBD2. V lost 2 bases to trimming and J lost 0 bases; unmatched junction nucleotides: 1. This CDR3 is built from 16 residues. The V gene's germline CDR1 is MNHEY and CDR2 SVGEGT. For the CDR3, the DNA is TGTGCCAGCAGTTACGGACTAGCGGCCTCCTACAATGAGCAGTTCTTC. It yields the protein CASSYGLAASYNEQFF.

This clonotype occurred many times. The chain links TRBV7-2 to TRBJ2-5; the match to TRBD1 covers 9 bases. CDR1 is SGHTA, CDR2 FQGNSA, per germline. There are 15 residues in the CDR3. Trimming cost V 5 bases and J 6 bases; bases outside gene matches: 10. This CDR3 is CASSPRQGGGKTQYF. Written as DNA, the CDR3 is TGTGCCAGCAGCCCGCGACAGGGGGGGGGTAAGACCCAGTACTTC.